This passage covers 17 T cell receptor beta chains from one sample sequenced in a study of T cells after yellow fever vaccination. TCRdb independently ran MiXCR on the 5' RACE reads; one entry per CDR3 protein. Of about 360,000 distinct CDR3 sequences listed, around 6.4% are singletons. The specimen was PBMCs, collected 5 days after the yellow fever booster vaccination. All receptors derive from a man aged 30 to 45 who received the YFV17D yellow fever vaccine.

This clonotype has only a few counts. The chain recombines TRBV6-5 with TRBJ2-5; D is undetermined. Germline lookup yields CDR1 MNHEY and CDR2 SVGAGI. V shed 6 bases and J shed 4 bases, with 12 bases lying between them. The CDR3 is 13 residues long. Here the CDR3 DNA reads TGTGCCAGCAGGCGAGAGGTTCGAGAGACCCAGTACTTC. Translated, it gives CASRREVRETQYF.

This clonotype was picked up many times. The chain couples TRBV27 to TRBJ2-6; TRBD1 agrees at 8 bases. The trim removed 5 bases at V and 2 bases at J, leaving 8 bases unmatched. Germline V gene lookup returns CDR1 MNHEY and CDR2 SMNVEV (reference sequence). There are 17 residues in the CDR3. The CDR3 DNA reads as TGTGCCAGCAGTCCGGGACAGGTGACGACTGGGGCCAACGTCCTGACTTTC. Translated: CASSPGQVTTGANVLTF.

V and J are TRBV7-2 and TRBJ1-4, with D tentatively TRBD1 (5 bases). Germline V gene data show CDR1 as SGHTA and CDR2 as FQGNSA. The length of the CDR3 is 15 residues. Trimming stripped 5 bases from V and 7 bases from J, with 17 bases between. This chain's CDR3 is CASSAAGTLSEKLFF. CDR3 nucleotide sequence: TGTGCCAGCAGCGCCGCCGGGACGTTGAGTGAAAAACTGTTTTTT. Drawing the rest from reference TRBV7-2 and TRBJ1-4, the complete variable domain is GAGVSQSPSNKVTEKGKDVELRCDPISGHTALYWYRQSLGQGLEFLIYFQGNSAPDKSGLPSDRFSAERTGGSVSTLTIQRTQQEDSAVYLCASSAAGTLSEKLFFGSGTQLSVL.

Only a few counts were recorded for this clonotype. This chain connects TRBV20-1 to TRBJ1-5; possible D gene TRBD1, 5 bases. The CDR3 extends over 14 amino acids. Between the trimmed V and J ends, which lost 3 bases and 3 bases, there was a span of 12 bases. Germline-derived CDR1 and CDR2 are DFQATT and SNEGSKA (reference sequence). The CDR3 loop is CSASKVGVNQPQHF. As DNA, the CDR3 is TGCAGTGCTAGTAAGGTGGGGGTCAATCAGCCCCAGCATTTT.

The chain has TRBV15 and TRBJ2-3, with no clear D. This CDR3 spans 13 amino acids. V was pared by 4 bases and J by 3 bases, with 8 bases between. Germline values: CDR1 LNHNV, CDR2 YYDKDF (reference sequence). The CDR3 DNA is TGTGCCACCAGCACCCAGACTACAGATACGCAGTATTTT. It specifies CATSTQTTDTQYF. The full variable domain, completed using reference TRBV15 and TRBJ2-3, is DAMVIQNPRYQVTQFGKPVTLSCSQTLNHNVMYWYQQKSSQAPKLLFHYYDKDFNNEADTPDNFQSRRPNTSFCFLDIRSPGLGDTAMYLCATSTQTTDTQYFGPGTRLTVL.

This chain links TRBV5-1 with TRBJ2-3; TRBD2 is a possible D gene (5 bases). Deletions cut 3 bases from V and 0 bases from J, with 14 bases between. The CDR3 contains 16 residues. The germline CDR1 and CDR2 sequences are SGHRS and YFSETQ. CDR3 amino acids: CASSYLAHTSTDTQYF. In DNA form, the CDR3 reads TGCGCCAGCAGCTATTTAGCGCACACTAGCACAGATACGCAGTATTTT. Based on the CDR3 plus reference TRBV5-1 and TRBJ2-3, the full variable domain is KAGVTQTPRYLIKTRGQQVTLSCSPISGHRSVSWYQQTPGQGLQFLFEYFSETQRNKGNFPGRFSGRQFSNSRSEMNVSTLELGDSALYLCASSYLAHTSTDTQYFGPGTRLTVL.

This clonotype was found once. The junction shows a germline mismatch at one end, possibly a read error. CDR3 DNA sequence: TGCAGTGCTAGAAGCTCCTCCTACCATGAGCAGTTCTTC. This translates into CSARSSSYHEQFF. The chain combines TRBV20-1 with TRBJ2-1; D gene unclear. The CDR3 extends over 13 amino acids. CDR1 and CDR2 from the germline V gene are DFQATT and SNEGSKA (reference sequence).

There are a few counts of this clonotype. J is TRBJ2-5 and V is TRBV20-1; D is uncertain. The germline CDR1 and CDR2 sequences are DFQATT and SNEGSKA (reference sequence). V lost 5 bases and J lost 2, with 9 bases in between. CDR3 length: 12 amino acids. CDR3 loop: CSAARLQETQYF. The CDR3 DNA reads TGCAGTGCTGCCAGGCTTCAAGAGACCCAGTACTTC.

CDR3 bases: TGTGCCAGCAGCTTAACGGGGTACTATGAGCAGTTCTTC. Amino acids: CASSLTGYYEQFF. The chain employs TRBV7-3 and TRBJ2-1; D call uncertain. The CDR3 length is 13 residues. CDR1 is SGHTA and CDR2 is FQGTGA in the germline V gene. V lost 0 bases, J lost 8 bases, and 8 bases lay in between.

This clonotype was observed many times. The rearrangement uses TRBV5-8 and TRBJ2-1; 8 bases are a match to TRBD1. The V gene end was trimmed by 3 bases and the J gene end by 9 bases; junction bases not matched to a gene: 11. Germline V gene sequence: CDR1 SGHTS, CDR2 YDEGEE. This CDR3 has 15 residues. The CDR3 coding sequence is TGTGCCAGCAGCTATGATGGGACAGGTACTACTGAGCAGTTCTTC. Its protein product is CASSYDGTGTTEQFF.

V is TRBV5-1 and J is TRBJ1-2, with a possible D match to TRBD1 (6 bases). The CDR3 runs 14 residues. Trimming pared 4 bases from V and 3 bases from J, leaving 13 bases between. CDR1 and CDR2 from the germline V gene are SGHRS and YFSETQ. CDR3 amino acids: CASSGTGWDYGYTF. The CDR3 DNA sequence: TGCGCCAGCAGCGGAACAGGGTGGGACTATGGCTACACCTTC.

This clonotype showed up just a few times. The chain's CDR3 is CASKGLTGSSFYEQYF. CDR3 coding DNA: TGTGCCAGCAAGGGGTTAACAGGGAGCTCCTTTTACGAGCAGTACTTC. V is TRBV2 and J is TRBJ2-7, with TRBD1 as a possible D gene (6 bases). This CDR3 is 16 amino acids long. In germline, CDR1 is SNHLY, CDR2 FYNNEI. V gave up 7 bases and J gave up 4 bases, with 23 bases separating them.

This chain uses TRBV20-1 with TRBJ2-1; D may be TRBD2 (5 bases). Germline CDR1 reads DFQATT; CDR2 reads SNEGSKA (reference sequence). The germline V and J ends were trimmed by 6 bases and 0 bases, with 18 bases remaining between them. This CDR3 is 16 amino acids long. CDR3 sequence: CSAEGFTASSYNEQFF. In DNA, the CDR3 is TGCAGTGCCGAGGGTTTCACGGCCAGCTCCTACAATGAGCAGTTCTTC.

CDR3 coding DNA: TGTGCCAGCAGCTATACCGGGACAGCGAACTACAATGAGCAGTTCTTC. Residues: CASSYTGTANYNEQFF. The chain combines TRBV11-3 with TRBJ2-1; 7 nucleotides align to TRBD1. Germline CDR1 and CDR2: SGHNT and YENEEA. V lost 4 bases and J lost 3; bases outside the gene matches: 9. The CDR3 sequence is 16 residues long.

This clonotype was seen only a few times. The rearrangement uses TRBV19 and TRBJ2-1; 11 bases align to TRBD2. The V gene end was trimmed by 6 bases and the J gene end by 3 bases; junction bases not matched to a gene: 4. The germline V gene has CDR1 LNHDA and CDR2 SQIVND (reference sequence). The CDR3 runs 15 residues. The CDR3 nucleotides are TGTGCCAGTAGGAGACTAGCGGGATTCTACAATGAGCAGTTCTTC. Translating gives CASRRLAGFYNEQFF.

This clonotype was detected many times. This chain uses TRBV2 with TRBJ2-7; D may be TRBD2 (5 bases). Germline V lookup: CDR1 SNHLY, CDR2 FYNNEI. This CDR3 contains 14 residues. The V end lost 11 bases, the J end lost 1 base, and 18 bases lay between the germline ends. CDR3 loop: CAAHGLARSYEQYF. The CDR3 DNA is TGTGCCGCTCATGGGTTAGCGCGGTCCTACGAGCAGTACTTC.

The rearrangement links TRBV7-2 to TRBJ2-5; maybe TRBD1 (5 bases). This CDR3 comprises 13 residues. Looked up from germline, CDR1 is SGHTA and CDR2 is FQGNSA. V gave up 5 bases and J gave up 5 bases, with 12 bases separating them. CDR3 in amino acids: CASSVQVGETQYF. CDR3 DNA: TGTGCCAGCAGCGTACAGGTGGGGGAGACCCAGTACTTC. Complete variable domain (other parts from reference TRBV7-2 and TRBJ2-5): GAGVSQSPSNKVTEKGKDVELRCDPISGHTALYWYRQSLGQGLEFLIYFQGNSAPDKSGLPSDRFSAERTGGSVSTLTIQRTQQEDSAVYLCASSVQVGETQYFGPGTRLLVL.